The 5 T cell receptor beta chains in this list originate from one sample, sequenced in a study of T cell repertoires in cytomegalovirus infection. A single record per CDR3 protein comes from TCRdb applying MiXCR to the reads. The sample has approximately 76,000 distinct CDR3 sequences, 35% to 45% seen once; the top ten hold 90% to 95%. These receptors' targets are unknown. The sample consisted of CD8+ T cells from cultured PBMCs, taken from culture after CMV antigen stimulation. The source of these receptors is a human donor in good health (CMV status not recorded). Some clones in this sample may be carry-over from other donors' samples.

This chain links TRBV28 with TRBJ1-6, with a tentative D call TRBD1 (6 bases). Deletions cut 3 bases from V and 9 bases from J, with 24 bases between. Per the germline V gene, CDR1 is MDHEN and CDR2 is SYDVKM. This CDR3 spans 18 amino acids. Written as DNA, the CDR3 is TGTGCCAGCAGTTTGCTAGGGGGGGTTGGCTACCTAAGTTCACCCCTCCACTTT. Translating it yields CASSLLGGVGYLSSPLHF. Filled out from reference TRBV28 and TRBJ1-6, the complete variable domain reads DVKVTQSSRYLVKRTGEKVFLECVQDMDHENMFWYRQDPGLGLRLIYFSYDVKMKEKGDIPEGYSVSREKKERFSLILESASTNQTSMYLCASSLLGGVGYLSSPLHFGNGTRLTVT.

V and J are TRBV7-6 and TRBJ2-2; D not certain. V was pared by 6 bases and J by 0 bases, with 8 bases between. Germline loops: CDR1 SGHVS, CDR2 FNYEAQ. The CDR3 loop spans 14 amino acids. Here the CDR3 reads CASRSEANTGELFF. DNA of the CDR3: TGTGCCAGCAGGTCAGAAGCGAACACCGGGGAGCTGTTTTTT.

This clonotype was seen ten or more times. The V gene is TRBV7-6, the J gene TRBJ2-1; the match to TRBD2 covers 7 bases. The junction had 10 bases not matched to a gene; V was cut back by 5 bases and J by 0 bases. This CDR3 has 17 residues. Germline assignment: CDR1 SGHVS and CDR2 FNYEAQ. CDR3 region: CASSLSGGENSYNEQFF. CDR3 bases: TGTGCCAGCAGCCTTAGTGGGGGGGAGAACTCCTACAATGAGCAGTTCTTC. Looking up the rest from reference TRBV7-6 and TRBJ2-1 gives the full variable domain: GAGVSQSPRYKVTKRGQDVALRCDPISGHVSLYWYRQALGQGPEFLTYFNYEAQQDKSGLPNDRFSAERPEGSISTLTIQRTEQRDSAMYRCASSLSGGENSYNEQFFGPGTRLTVL.

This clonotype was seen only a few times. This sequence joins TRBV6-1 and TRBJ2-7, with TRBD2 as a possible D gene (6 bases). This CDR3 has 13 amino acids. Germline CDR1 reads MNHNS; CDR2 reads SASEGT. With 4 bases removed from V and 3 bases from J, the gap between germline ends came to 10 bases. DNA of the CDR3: TGTGCCAGCAGTGGGGGGGACTTCTACGAGCAGTACTTC. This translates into CASSGGDFYEQYF.

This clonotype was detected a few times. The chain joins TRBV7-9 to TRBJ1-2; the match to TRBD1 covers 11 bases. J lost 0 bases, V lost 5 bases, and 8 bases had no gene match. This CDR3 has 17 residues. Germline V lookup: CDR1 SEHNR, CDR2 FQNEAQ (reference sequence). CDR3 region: CASSHVPGQGANYGYTF. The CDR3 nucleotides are TGTGCCAGCAGCCACGTCCCGGGACAGGGGGCTAACTATGGCTACACCTTC.